A selection of T cell receptor beta chains follows, all from one sample in a study of cytomegalovirus exposure and HLA in healthy donors. TCRdb keeps only in-frame clones here, not all; method: immunoSEQ multiplex PCR. The table includes about 92,000 clones, more than 65% detected once. The sequenced sample was PBMCs. Source of these receptors: a young woman in good health and CMV-seropositive. Both conserved end residues are part of each CDR3. Each record gives: clone size, D gene, V gene, J gene, CDR3 DNA, CDR3 protein. A D gene is named only where the DNA matches it firmly. Only some rows state a clone size, as once, few, many or a class for expanded clones.

>.|TRBD2|TRBV7-9|TRBJ2-1
TGTGCCAGCAGGGGACTAGCGGGACTATACAATGAGCAGTTCTTC
CASRGLAGLYNEQFF
>few|.|TRBV19|TRBJ1-1
TGTGCCAGTACCGGGGGGTACGGCGCGGCTTTCTTT
CASTGGYGAAFF
>few|.|TRBV2|TRBJ1-5
TGTGCCAGCAGTGATAGGGCCAGGGGAAGCAATCAGCCCCAGCATTTT
CASSDRARGSNQPQHF
>.|TRBD2|TRBV27|TRBJ2-4
TGTGCCAGCAGTCCATCTAGCGGTCGGGCCAAAAACATTCAGTACTTC
CASSPSSGRAKNIQYF
>once|TRBD1|TRBV4-2|TRBJ2-7
TGTGCCAGCAGCCAACGGACAGGACCCTACGAGCAGTACTTC
CASSQRTGPYEQYF
>.|TRBD2|TRBV2|TRBJ2-7
TGTGCCAGCGGACTAGCGGGAGGAGGGACCTACGAGCAGTACTTC
CASGLAGGGTYEQYF
>.|.|TRBV18|TRBJ2-7
TGTGCCAGCTCGAAGATCGGGGAGAGCTCCTACGAGCAGTACTTC
CASSKIGESSYEQYF
>.|TRBD1|TRBV6-5|TRBJ1-5
TGTGCCAGCAGTTACTCAACAGGGGGCCAGCCCCAGCATTTT
CASSYSTGGQPQHF
>.|.|TRBV4-3|TRBJ2-2
TGCGCCAGCAGCCAAGAACCCTCCCTAGGTGGGGAGCTGTTTTTT
CASSQEPSLGGELFF
>.|.|TRBV2|TRBJ2-7
TGTGCCAGCAGTTTAGGTCTGAACTACGAGCAGTACTTC
CASSLGLNYEQYF